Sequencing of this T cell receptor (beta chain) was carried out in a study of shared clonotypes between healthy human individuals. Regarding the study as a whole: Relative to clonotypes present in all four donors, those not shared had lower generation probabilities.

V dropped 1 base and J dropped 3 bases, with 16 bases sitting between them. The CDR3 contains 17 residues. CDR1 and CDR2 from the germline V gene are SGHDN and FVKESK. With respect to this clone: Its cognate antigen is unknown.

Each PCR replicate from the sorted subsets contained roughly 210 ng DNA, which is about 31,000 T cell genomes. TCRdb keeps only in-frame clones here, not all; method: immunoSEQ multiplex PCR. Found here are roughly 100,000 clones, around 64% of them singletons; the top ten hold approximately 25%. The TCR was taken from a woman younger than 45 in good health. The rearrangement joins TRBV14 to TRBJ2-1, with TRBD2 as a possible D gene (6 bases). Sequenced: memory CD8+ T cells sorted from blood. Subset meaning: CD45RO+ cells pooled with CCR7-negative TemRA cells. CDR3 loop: CASSQVMWGDHYNEQFF. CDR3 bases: TGTGCCAGCAGCCAAGTAATGTGGGGGGATCACTACAATGAGCAGTTCTTC.